This TCR beta chain was identified during a study of metastatic and nonmetastatic thyroid tumors. Study-wide background: Comparative analysis of repertoires was undertaken across blood and tumor or nodule tissue obtained from malignant and benign thyroid patients.

TCRdb re-analyzed the PCR reads using MiXCR. The sample records tens of thousands of clones, around an eighth being singletons. No treatment had been given to any patient before thyroid surgery. The CDR3 totals 15 residues. Germline V gene data show CDR1 as LNHDA and CDR2 as SQIVND (reference sequence). The sequenced sample was tumor tissue. The chain employs TRBV19 and TRBJ2-7; TRBD1 is a possible D gene (6 bases). This TCR came from a female donor with papillary thyroid cancer or a benign thyroid nodule (not recorded which). Some clones in this sample may be carry-over from other donors' samples. CDR3 nucleotides: TGTTCCATTAGGGCCCGACAGGCACCCCCTTACGAGCAGTACTTC. Encoded protein: CSIRARQAPPYEQYF.